Detailed here is one T cell receptor (beta chain). Its target is unknown. 60 Vbeta and 13 Jbeta primers were used in PCR. TCRdb keeps only in-frame clones here, not all; method: immunoSEQ multiplex PCR. The sample has around 160,000 clones, 80% to 85% seen once. This sample is drawn from a study of cytomegalovirus exposure and HLA in healthy donors. Study-level results: HLA-A and HLA-B allele assignments for most subjects were reportedly predicted accurately using TCR beta sequences. TCR beta V segments were, for the most part, productive about 87% or about 30% of the time in an earlier analysis. In a later analysis, approximately 18,000 TCR beta sequences were associated with HLA alleles at 0.05 false discovery rate.

Per the germline V gene, CDR1 is SGHDN and CDR2 is FVKESK. Trimming removed 4 bases at V and 4 bases at J, with 13 bases between. The CDR3 covers 15 residues. The genes are TRBV14 and TRBJ2-2; maybe TRBD2 (5 bases). The clonotype originates from a male donor in good health and CMV-seropositive. Sequenced sample: PBMCs. In DNA, the CDR3 is TGTGCCAGCAGCCGAATAGGCGGGTCCACCGGGGAGCTGTTTTTT. Its protein product is CASSRIGGSTGELFF.